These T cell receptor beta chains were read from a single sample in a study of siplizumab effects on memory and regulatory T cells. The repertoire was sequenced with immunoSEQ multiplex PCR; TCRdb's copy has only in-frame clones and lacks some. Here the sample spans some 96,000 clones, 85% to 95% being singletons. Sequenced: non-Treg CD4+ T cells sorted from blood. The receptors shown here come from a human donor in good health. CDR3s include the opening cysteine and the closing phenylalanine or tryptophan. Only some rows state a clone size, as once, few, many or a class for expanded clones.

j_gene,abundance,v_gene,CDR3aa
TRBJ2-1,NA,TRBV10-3,CAISEPEQEQFF
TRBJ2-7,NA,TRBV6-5,CASSWGGGADPYEQYF
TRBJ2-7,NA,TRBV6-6,CASINQGRGSYEQYF
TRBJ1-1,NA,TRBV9,CASSADSEAFF
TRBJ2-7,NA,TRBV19,CASSLGGQGSISYEQYF
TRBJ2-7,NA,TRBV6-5,CASSYGTSGSYEQYF
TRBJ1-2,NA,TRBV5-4,CASSQEIGQVASGGYTF
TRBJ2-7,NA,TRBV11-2,CASRPLAGGAYEQYF
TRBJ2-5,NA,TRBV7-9,CASSFRIQETQYF
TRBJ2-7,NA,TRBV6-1,CASSEETGIYEQYF
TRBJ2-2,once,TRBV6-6,CASGTSGNGELFF
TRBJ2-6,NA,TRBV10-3,CAITGTEVSGANVLTF
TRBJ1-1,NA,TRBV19,CASSMIRDNTEAFF
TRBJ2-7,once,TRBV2,CASMGTPSFEQYF
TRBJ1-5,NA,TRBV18,CASSPGEYSNQPQHF
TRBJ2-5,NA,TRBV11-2,CASRASGGGETQYF
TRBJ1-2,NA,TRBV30,CAWSVRHPTALGYTF
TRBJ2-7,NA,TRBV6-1,CASIQGRRVNEQYF
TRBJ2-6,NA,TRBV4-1,CASSQDNGSGEPGANVLTF
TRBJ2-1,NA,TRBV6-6,CASKPGLAGSEQFF
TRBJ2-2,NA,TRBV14,CASSQMWTGELFF
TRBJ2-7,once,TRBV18,CASSPPGQGSYEQYF
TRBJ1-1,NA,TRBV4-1,CASSQGPFADTEAFF
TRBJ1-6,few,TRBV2,CARQGSKSPLHF
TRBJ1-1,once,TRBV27,CASSLSGWSVAQKNTEAFF
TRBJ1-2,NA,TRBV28,CASSLGARYGYTF
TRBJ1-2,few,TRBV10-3,CAISESEGPYTF
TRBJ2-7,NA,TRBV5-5,CASSLPLAGSYEQYF
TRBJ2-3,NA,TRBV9,CASSARLGTDTQYF
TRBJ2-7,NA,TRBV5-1,CASSLDSGMRASEQYF
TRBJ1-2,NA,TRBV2,CASSETGTGRSF
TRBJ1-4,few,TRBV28,CASSLKGLATNEKLFF
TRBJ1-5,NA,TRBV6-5,CASSHKSGNQPQHF
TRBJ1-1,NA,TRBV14,CASSQVRNTEAFF
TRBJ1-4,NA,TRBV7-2,CASSLVSNNEKLFF
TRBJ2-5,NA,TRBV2,CASSVGTSGRVETQYF
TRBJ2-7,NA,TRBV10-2,CASSVGLFYEQYF
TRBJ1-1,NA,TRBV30,CAWSNGGNTEAFF
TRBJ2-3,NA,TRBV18,CASSSRLSANARTTSTDTQYF
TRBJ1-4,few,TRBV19,CASSIEGRQNEKLFF
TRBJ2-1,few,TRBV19,CASHSSGDRVRIF
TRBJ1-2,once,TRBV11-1,CASSKRDGYTF
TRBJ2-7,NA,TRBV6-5,CASSYGLWGSNEQYF
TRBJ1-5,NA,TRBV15,CATSRDRTGNQPQHF
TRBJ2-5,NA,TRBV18,CASSPAGTSSQETQYF
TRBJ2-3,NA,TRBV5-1,CASSLLAGGSPDTQYF
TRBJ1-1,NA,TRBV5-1,CASSLEAGAATEAFF
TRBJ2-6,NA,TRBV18,CASHRNRQGVLSGANVLTF
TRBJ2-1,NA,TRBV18,CASSPRTGWDEQFF
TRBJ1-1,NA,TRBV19,CASQRTVVMNTEAFF
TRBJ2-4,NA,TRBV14,CASSPWSLGERVKNIQYF
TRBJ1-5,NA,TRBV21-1,CASSKAIPGVLQHF
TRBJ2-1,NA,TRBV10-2,CASSEYFYNEQFF
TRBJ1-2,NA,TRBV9,CASSVEHSWYGYTF
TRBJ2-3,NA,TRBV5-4,CASSLGAHSRGNTDTQYF
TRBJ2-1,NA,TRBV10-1,CASSDSAKSGLFF
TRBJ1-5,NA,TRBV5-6,CASSLFDRARQPQHF
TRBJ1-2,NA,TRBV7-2,CASSLHREVRSYTF
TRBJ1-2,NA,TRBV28,CASRLLGTGGFGVYGYTF
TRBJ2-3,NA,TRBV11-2,CASSPYRQGTDTQYF